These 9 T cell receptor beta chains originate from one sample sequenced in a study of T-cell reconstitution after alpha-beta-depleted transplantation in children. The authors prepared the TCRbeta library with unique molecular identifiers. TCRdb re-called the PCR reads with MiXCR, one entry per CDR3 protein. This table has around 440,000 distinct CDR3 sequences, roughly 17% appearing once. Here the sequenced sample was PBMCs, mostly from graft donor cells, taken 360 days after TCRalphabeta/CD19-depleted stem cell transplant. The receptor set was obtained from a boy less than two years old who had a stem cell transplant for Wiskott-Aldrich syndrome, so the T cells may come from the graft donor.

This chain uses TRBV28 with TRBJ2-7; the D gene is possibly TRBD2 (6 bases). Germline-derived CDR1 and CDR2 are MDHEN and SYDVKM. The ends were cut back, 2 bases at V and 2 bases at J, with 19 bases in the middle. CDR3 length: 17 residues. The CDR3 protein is CASSLATSGVNPYEQYF. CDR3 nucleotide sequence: TGTGCCAGCAGTTTAGCGACCTCGGGGGTTAACCCCTACGAGCAGTACTTC.

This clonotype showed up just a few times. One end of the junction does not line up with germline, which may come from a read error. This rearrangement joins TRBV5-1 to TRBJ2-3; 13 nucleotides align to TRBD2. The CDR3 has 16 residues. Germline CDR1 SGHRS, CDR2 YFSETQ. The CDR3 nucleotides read TGCGCCAGCAGCTTGAGACTAGCGGGGGGCACAAATACGCAGTATTTT. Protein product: CASSLRLAGGTNTQYF.

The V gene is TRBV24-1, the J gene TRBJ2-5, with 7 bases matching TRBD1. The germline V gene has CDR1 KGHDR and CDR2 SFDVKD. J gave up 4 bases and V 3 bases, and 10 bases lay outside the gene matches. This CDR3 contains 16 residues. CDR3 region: CATSDARQGSVETQYF. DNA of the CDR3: TGTGCCACCAGTGATGCTCGACAGGGCTCAGTAGAGACCCAGTACTTC.

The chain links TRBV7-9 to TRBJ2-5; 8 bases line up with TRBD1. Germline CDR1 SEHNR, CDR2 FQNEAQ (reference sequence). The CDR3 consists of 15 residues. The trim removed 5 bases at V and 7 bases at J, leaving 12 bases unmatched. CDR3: CASSVSGRTGPTQYF. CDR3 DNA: TGTGCCAGCAGCGTTTCGGGAAGGACAGGGCCGACCCAGTACTTC.

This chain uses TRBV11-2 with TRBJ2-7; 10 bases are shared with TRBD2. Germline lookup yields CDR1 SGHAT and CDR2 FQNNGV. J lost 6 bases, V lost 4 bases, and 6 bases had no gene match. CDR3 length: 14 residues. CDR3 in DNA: TGTGCCAGCAGCTCAAGACTAGCGGGTCCCGAGCAGTACTTC. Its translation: CASSSRLAGPEQYF.

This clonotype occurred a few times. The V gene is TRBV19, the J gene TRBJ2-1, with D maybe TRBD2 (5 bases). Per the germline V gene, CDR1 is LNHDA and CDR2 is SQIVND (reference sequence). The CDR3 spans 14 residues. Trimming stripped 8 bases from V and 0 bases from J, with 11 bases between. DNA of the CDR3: TGTGCCAGTGCTAGCTGGGGCTCCTACAATGAGCAGTTCTTC. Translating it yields CASASWGSYNEQFF.

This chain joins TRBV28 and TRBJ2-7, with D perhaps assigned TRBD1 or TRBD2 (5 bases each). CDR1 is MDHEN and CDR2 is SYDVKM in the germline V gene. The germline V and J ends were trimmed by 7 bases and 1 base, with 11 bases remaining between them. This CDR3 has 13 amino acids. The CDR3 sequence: CASNEGRSYEQYF. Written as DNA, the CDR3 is TGTGCCAGCAATGAGGGGCGATCCTACGAGCAGTACTTC.

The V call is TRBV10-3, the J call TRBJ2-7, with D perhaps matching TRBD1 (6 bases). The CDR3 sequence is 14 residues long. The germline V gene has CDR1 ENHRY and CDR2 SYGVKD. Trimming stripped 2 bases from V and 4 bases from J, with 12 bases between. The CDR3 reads CAISEDRTLYEQYF. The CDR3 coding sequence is TGTGCCATCAGTGAGGACAGGACCCTTTACGAGCAGTACTTC.

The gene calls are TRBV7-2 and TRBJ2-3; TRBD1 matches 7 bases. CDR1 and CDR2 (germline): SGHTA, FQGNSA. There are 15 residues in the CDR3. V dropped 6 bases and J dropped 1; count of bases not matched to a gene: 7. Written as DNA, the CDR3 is TGTGCCAGCAGTCGTTACGGGACAGGCACAGATACGCAGTATTTT. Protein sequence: CASSRYGTGTDTQYF.